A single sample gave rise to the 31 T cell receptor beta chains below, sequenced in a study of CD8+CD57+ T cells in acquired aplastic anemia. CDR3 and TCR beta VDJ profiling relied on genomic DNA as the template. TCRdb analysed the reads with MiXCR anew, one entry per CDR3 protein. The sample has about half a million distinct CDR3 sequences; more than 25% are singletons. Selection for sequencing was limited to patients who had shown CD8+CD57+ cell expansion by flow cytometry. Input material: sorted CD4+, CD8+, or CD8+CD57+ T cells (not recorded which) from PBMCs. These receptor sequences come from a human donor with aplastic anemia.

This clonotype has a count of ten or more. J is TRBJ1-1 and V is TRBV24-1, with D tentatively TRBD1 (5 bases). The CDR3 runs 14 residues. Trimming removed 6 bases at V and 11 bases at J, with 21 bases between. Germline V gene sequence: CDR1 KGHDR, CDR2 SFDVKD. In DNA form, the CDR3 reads TGTGCCACCAGTTCCGGGGCAGCAGGTGCGACGGCTTTCTTT. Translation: CATSSGAAGATAFF.

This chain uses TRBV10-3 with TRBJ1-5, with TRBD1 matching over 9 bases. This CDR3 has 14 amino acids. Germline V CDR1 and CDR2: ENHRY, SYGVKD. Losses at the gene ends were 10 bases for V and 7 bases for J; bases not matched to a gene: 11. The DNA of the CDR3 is TGTGCCACCCTTTGGGACAGGGTAATCCAGCCCCAGCATTTT. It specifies CATLWDRVIQPQHF.

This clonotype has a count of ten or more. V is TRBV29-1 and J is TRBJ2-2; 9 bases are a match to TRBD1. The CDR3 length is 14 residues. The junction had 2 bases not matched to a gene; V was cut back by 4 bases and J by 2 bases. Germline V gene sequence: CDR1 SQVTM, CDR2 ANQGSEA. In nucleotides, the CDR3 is TGCAGCGTTGGGACAGGGGTTAACACCGGGGAGCTGTTTTTT. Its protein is CSVGTGVNTGELFF.

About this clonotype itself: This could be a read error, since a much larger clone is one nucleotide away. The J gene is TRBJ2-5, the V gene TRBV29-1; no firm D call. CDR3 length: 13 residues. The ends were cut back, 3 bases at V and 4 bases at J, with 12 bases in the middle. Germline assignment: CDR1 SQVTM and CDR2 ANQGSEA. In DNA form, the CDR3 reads TGCAGCGTTGATCTTACGGGCCGAGAGACCCAGTACTTC. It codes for CSVDLTGRETQYF.

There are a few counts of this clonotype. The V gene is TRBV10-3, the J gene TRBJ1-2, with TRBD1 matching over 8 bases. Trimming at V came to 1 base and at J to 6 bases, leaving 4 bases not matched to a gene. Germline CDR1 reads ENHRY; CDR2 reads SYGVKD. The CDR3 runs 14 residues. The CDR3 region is CAISEWAGGDGYTF. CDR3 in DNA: TGTGCCATCAGTGAGTGGGCAGGGGGCGATGGCTACACCTTC.

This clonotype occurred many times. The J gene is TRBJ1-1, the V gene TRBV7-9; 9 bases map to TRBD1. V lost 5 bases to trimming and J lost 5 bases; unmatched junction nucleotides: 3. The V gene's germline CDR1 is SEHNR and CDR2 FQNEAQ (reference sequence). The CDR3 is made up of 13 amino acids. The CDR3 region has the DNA TGTGCCAGCAGCGGACAGGGGCGAACTGAAGCTTTCTTT. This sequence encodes CASSGQGRTEAFF.

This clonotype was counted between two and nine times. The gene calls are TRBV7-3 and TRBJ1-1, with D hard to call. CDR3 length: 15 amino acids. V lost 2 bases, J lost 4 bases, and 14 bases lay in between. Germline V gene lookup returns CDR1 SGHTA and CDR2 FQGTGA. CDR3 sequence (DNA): TGTGCCAGCAGCTTATATATCGGAGAGAGCACTGAAGCTTTCTTT. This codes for CASSLYIGESTEAFF.

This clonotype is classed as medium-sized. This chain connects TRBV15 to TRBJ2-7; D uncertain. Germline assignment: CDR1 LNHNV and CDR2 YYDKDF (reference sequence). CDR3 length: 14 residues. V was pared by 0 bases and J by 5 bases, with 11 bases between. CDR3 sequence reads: CATSRDFLGDEQYF. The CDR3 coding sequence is TGTGCCACCAGCAGAGATTTCCTCGGCGACGAGCAGTACTTC.

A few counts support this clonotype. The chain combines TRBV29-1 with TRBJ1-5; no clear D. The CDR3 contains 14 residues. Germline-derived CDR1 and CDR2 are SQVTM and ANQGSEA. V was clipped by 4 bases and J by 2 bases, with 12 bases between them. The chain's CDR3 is CSVATARGNQPQHF. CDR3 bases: TGCAGCGTTGCGACGGCCAGAGGCAATCAGCCCCAGCATTTT.

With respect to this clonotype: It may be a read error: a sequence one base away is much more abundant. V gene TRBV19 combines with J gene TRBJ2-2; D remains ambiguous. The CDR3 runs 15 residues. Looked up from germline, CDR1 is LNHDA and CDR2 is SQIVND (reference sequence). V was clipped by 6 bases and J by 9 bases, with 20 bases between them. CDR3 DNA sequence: TGTGCCAGTAGGATGCGTCCCGAACTCCACCGGGAGCTGTTTTTT. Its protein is CASRMRPELHRELFF.

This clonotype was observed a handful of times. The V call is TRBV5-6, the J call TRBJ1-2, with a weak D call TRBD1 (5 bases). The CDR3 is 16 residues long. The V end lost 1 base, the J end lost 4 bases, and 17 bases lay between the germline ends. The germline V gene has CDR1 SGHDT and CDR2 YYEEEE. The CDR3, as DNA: TGTGCCAGCAGCTTGAAACGTGGGGGAACAGTCTATGGCTACACCTTC. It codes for CASSLKRGGTVYGYTF. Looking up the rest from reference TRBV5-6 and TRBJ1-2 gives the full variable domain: DAGVTQSPTHLIKTRGQQVTLRCSPKSGHDTVSWYQQALGQGPQFIFQYYEEEERQRGNFPDRFSGHQFPNYSSELNVNALLLGDSALYLCASSLKRGGTVYGYTFGSGTRLTVV.

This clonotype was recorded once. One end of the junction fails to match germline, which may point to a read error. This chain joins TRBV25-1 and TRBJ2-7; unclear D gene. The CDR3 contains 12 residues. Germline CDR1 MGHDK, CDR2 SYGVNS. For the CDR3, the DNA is TGTGCCAGCAGTTTGGCAACCTACGGGCAGTACTTC. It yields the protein CASSLATYGQYF.

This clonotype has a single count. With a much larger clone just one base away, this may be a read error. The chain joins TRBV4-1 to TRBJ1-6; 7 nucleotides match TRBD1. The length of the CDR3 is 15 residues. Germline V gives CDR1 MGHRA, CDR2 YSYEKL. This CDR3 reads CVSSQQTGKGSPLHF. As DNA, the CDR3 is TGCGTCAGCAGCCAACAGACAGGGAAGGGTTCACCCCTCCACTTT.

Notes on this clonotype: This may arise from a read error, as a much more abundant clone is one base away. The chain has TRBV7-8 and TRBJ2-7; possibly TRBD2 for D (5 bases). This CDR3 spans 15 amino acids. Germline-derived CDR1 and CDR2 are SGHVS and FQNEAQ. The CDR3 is CASSPRVESSYEPYF. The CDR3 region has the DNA TGTGCCAGCAGCCCGAGGGTCGAGAGCTCCTACGAGCCGTACTTC.

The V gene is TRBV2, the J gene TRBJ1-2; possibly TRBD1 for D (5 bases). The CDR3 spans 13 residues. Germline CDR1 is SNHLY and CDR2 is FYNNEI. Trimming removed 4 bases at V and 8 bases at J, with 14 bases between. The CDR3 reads CASSVAGGRGYTF. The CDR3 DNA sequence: TGTGCCAGCAGTGTGGCGGGGGGGAGAGGCTACACCTTC.

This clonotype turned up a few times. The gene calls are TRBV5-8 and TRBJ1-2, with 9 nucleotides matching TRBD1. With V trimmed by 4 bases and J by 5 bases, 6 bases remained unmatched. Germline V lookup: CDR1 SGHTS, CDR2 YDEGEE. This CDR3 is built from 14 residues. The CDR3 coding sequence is TGTGCCAGCAGCCCGAGGACAGGGGTATATGGCTACACCTTC. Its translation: CASSPRTGVYGYTF.

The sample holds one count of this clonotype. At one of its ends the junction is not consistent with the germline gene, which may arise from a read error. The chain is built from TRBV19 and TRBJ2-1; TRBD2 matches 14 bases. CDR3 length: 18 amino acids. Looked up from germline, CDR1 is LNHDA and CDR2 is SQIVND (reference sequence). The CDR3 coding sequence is TGTGCCTGTAGTCCTCGACTAGCGGGGGGGAGCTCCTACAATGAGCAGTTCTTC. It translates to CACSPRLAGGSSYNEQFF.

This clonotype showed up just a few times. CDR3 in amino acids: CASRGLSSYEQYF. CDR3 nucleotide sequence: TGTGCCAGCAGGGGACTATCCTCCTACGAGCAGTACTTC. The V and J genes are TRBV27 and TRBJ2-7; 7 positions match TRBD2. The germline CDR1 and CDR2 sequences are MNHEY and SMNVEV (reference sequence). With 6 bases clipped from V and 0 bases from J, the junction kept 2 bases outside the gene matches. The CDR3 is made up of 13 amino acids.

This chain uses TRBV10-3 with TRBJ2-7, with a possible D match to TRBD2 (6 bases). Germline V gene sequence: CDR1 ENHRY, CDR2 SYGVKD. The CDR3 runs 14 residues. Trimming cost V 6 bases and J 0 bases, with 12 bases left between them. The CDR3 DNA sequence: TGTGCCATCAGCGGGGCGGGAAGCTCCTACGAGCAGTACTTC. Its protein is CAISGAGSSYEQYF.

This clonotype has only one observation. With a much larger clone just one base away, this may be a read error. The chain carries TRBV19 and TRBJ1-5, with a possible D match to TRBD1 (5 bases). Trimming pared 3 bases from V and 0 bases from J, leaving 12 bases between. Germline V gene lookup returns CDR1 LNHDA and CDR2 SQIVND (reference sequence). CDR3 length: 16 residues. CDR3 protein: CASSMAGSYSNQPQHF. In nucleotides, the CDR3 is TGTGCCAGTAGTATGGCAGGGAGTTATAGCAATCAGCCCCAGCATTTT.

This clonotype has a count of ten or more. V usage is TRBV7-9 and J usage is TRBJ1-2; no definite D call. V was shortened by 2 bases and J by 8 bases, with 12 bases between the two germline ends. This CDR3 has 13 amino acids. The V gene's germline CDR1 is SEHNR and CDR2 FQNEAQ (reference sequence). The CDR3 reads CASSLSPSIGYTF. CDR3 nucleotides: TGTGCCAGCAGCTTATCCCCCTCAATCGGCTACACCTTC.

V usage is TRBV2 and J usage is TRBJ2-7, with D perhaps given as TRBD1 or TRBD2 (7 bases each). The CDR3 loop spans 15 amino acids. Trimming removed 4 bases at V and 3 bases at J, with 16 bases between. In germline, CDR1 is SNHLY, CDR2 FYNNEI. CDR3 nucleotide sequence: TGTGCCAGCAGTGTCCTCCAGGGGGGGGGCTACGAGCAGTACTTC. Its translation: CASSVLQGGGYEQYF.

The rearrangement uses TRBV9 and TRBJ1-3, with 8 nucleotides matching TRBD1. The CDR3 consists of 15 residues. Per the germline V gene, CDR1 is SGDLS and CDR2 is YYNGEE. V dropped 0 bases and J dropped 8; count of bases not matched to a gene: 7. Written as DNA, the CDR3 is TGTGCCAGCAGCGTAGGGACAGGGAGTGGCGACACCATATATTTT. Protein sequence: CASSVGTGSGDTIYF.

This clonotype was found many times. The CDR3 reads CASTAGFSDTQYF. CDR3 in DNA: TGTGCCAGCACGGCAGGGTTTTCAGATACGCAGTATTTT. The gene calls are TRBV2 and TRBJ2-3; D perhaps matches TRBD1 (5 bases). The V and J ends lost 7 bases and 4 bases respectively, with 12 bases between them. Germline CDR1 SNHLY, CDR2 FYNNEI. The CDR3 contains 13 residues.

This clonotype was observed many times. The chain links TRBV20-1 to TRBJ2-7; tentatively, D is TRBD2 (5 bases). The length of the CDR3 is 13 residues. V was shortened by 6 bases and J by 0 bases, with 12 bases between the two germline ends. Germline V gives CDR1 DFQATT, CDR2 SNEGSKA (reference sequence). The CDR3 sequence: CSARGPDSYEQYF. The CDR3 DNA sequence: TGCAGTGCACGCGGGCCGGACTCCTACGAGCAGTACTTC.

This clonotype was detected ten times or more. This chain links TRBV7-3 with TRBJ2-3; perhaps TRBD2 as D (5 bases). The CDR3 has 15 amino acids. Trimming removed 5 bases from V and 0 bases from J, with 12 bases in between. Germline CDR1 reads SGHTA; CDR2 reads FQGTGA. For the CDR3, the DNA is TGTGCCAGCAGCGCCAGAGGACTTAGCACAGATACGCAGTATTTT. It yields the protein CASSARGLSTDTQYF. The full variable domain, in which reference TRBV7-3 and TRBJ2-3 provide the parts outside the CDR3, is GAGVSQTPSNKVTEKGKYVELRCDPISGHTALYWYRQSLGQGPEFLIYFQGTGAADDSGLPNDRFFAVRPEGSVSTLKIQRTERGDSAVYLCASSARGLSTDTQYFGPGTRLTVL.

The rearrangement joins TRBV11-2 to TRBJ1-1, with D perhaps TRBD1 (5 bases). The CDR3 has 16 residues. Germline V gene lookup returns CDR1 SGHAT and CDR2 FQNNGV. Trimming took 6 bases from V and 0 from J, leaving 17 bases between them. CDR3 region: CASSHRRAGVNTEAFF. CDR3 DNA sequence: TGTGCCAGCAGTCATCGCAGGGCGGGCGTGAACACTGAAGCTTTCTTT.

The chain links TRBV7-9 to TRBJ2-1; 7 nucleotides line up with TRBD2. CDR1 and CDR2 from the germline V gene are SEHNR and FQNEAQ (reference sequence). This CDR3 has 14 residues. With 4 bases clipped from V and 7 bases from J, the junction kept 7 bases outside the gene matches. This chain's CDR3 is CASSSWTSRNEQFF. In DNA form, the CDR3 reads TGTGCCAGCAGCTCCTGGACTAGTCGAAATGAGCAGTTCTTC.

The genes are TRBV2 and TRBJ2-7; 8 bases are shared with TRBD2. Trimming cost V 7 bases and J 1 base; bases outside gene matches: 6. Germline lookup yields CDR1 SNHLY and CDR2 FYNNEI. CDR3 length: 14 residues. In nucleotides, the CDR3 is TGTGCCAGCACCACGGGAGGGGGGTCCTACGAGCAGTACTTC. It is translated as CASTTGGGSYEQYF.

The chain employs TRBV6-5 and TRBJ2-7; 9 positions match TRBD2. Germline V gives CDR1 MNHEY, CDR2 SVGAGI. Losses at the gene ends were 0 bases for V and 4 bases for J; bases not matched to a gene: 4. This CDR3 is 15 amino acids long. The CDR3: CASSYSETSGYEQYF. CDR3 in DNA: TGTGCCAGCAGTTACTCGGAGACTAGCGGATACGAGCAGTACTTC.

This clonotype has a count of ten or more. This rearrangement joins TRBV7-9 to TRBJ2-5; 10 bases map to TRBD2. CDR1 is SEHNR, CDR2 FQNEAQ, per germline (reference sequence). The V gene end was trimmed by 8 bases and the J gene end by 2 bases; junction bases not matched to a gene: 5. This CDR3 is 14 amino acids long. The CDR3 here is CASWASGGQETQYF. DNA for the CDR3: TGTGCCAGCTGGGCTAGCGGGGGACAAGAGACCCAGTACTTC.